This record concerns one T cell receptor beta chain sequence. As yet, its antigen is unknown. This entry is derived from a study of siplizumab effects on memory and regulatory T cells. General study findings and limits: Versus over 25% in controls, the mappable alloreactive CD4+ clones averaged nearly 70% Treg-derived with siplizumab. Memory cells seemed less diverse than naive T cells, which seemed major alloresponse contributors. Alloreactive sequences traceable to unstimulated CD4+ memory cells declined significantly under siplizumab. No more than a minor fraction of alloreactive clones could be traced back to unstimulated subsets.

The protocol was immunoSEQ multiplex PCR, while the TCRdb copy is restricted to in-frame clones and leaves out a portion. This sample has about 110,000 clones; 80% to 95% occur once, and the top ten carry approximately 1.2%. There are 14 residues in the CDR3. V was trimmed by 7 bases and J by 9 bases, leaving 19 bases between them. Sequencing was performed on CD4+ T cells sorted from blood. The TCR comes from a human donor in good health. The chain carries TRBV23-1 and TRBJ2-1; D not resolved. TRBV23-1 is reported as an ORF; its role is uncertain. CDR3 coding DNA: TGCGCCAGCAAGTTGTGGGCAAATCCCGGTGAGCAGTTCTTC. Protein sequence: CASKLWANPGEQFF.